These T cell receptor beta chains were read from a single sample in a study of Graves' ophthalmopathy and Graves' hyperthyroidism. Via MiXCR, TCRdb re-called the multiplex PCR reads, giving one row per CDR3 protein. Altogether 350,000 to 450,000 distinct CDR3 sequences are present, around 17% being singletons, with the ten largest covering roughly 1.5%. Sequenced sample: peripheral blood. These receptors originate from a woman aged 18-35 years with Graves' ophthalmopathy. CDR3s include the opening cysteine and the closing phenylalanine or tryptophan. D genes are given only for firm matches. Rows give clone size only sometimes, using once, few, many, or a class for an expanded clone.

d_call: .; clone_size: many; cdr3_length: 14; j_call: TRBJ2-7; v_call: TRBV7-2; cdr3_nt: TGTGCCAGCAGCCAAGGACTAAGAGGGGCCGAGCAGTACTTC; cdr3_aa: CASSQGLRGAEQYF
d_call: .; clone_size: many; cdr3_length: 15; j_call: TRBJ1-5; v_call: TRBV5-1; cdr3_nt: TGCGCCAGCAGCTTGGCGGGAGGGTGGAACCAGCCCCAGCATTTT; cdr3_aa: CASSLAGGWNQPQHF
d_call: .; clone_size: many; cdr3_length: 15; j_call: TRBJ2-3; v_call: TRBV7-2; cdr3_nt: TGTGCCAGCAGCGCCTATCTAGGGGGAAGGGATACGCAGTATTTT; cdr3_aa: CASSAYLGGRDTQYF
d_call: .; clone_size: many; cdr3_length: 14; j_call: TRBJ1-1; v_call: TRBV7-2; cdr3_nt: TGTGCCAGCAGCTTCCCCCCCCGGGACAATGAAGCTTTCTTT; cdr3_aa: CASSFPPRDNEAFF
d_call: TRBD1; clone_size: .; cdr3_length: 14; j_call: TRBJ2-7; v_call: TRBV6-2/TRBV6-3; cdr3_nt: TGTGCCAGCAGTTCTGTGGGACAGACCTACGAGCAGTACTTC; cdr3_aa: CASSSVGQTYEQYF
d_call: .; clone_size: .; cdr3_length: 15; j_call: TRBJ1-6; v_call: TRBV12-3/TRBV12-4; cdr3_nt: TGTGCCAGCAGTTCACAACAGGGCTATAATTCACCCCTCCACTTT; cdr3_aa: CASSSQQGYNSPLHF
d_call: .; clone_size: many; cdr3_length: 14; j_call: TRBJ2-5; v_call: TRBV3-1; cdr3_nt: TGTGCCAGCAGCCGGGTCGATGGGGCCGGGACCCAGTACTTC; cdr3_aa: CASSRVDGAGTQYF
d_call: .; clone_size: many; cdr3_length: 14; j_call: TRBJ2-2; v_call: TRBV7-2; cdr3_nt: TGTGCCAGCAGCTTAAACGGAGACACCGGGGAGCTGTTTTTT; cdr3_aa: CASSLNGDTGELFF
d_call: .; clone_size: .; cdr3_length: 12; j_call: TRBJ1-1; v_call: TRBV19; cdr3_nt: TGTGCCAGTAGTATGTTGCAGTCGGAAGCTTTCTTT; cdr3_aa: CASSMLQSEAFF
d_call: .; clone_size: many; cdr3_length: 14; j_call: TRBJ2-7; v_call: TRBV7-2; cdr3_nt: TGTGCCAGCAGCTTCCGGCTACAGCTCGGGGAGCAGTACTTC; cdr3_aa: CASSFRLQLGEQYF
d_call: .; clone_size: .; cdr3_length: 14; j_call: TRBJ2-5; v_call: TRBV6-2/TRBV6-3; cdr3_nt: TGTGCCAGCAGTCCCTCGGCGGGCCAAGAGACCCAGTACTTC; cdr3_aa: CASSPSAGQETQYF
d_call: TRBD2; clone_size: many; cdr3_length: 14; j_call: TRBJ2-7; v_call: TRBV7-8; cdr3_nt: TGTGCCAGCAGCTCGGGACTAGCTCACTACGAGCAGTACTTC; cdr3_aa: CASSSGLAHYEQYF
d_call: .; clone_size: many; cdr3_length: 15; j_call: TRBJ2-7; v_call: TRBV7-3; cdr3_nt: TGTGCCAGCAGCTTAACGGGGAATGTTCGGAACGAGCAGTACTTC; cdr3_aa: CASSLTGNVRNEQYF
d_call: TRBD1; clone_size: .; cdr3_length: 16; j_call: TRBJ1-1; v_call: TRBV10-3; cdr3_nt: TGTGCCATCAGTCCCGGGACAGGGGGCGGGAACACTGAAGCTTTCTTT; cdr3_aa: CAISPGTGGGNTEAFF
d_call: .; clone_size: many; cdr3_length: 15; j_call: TRBJ2-5; v_call: TRBV19; cdr3_nt: TGTGCCAGTAGTATCGGCGGACTCGGGGAGGAGACCCAGTACTTC; cdr3_aa: CASSIGGLGEETQYF
d_call: TRBD1; clone_size: .; cdr3_length: 14; j_call: TRBJ1-1; v_call: TRBV12-3/TRBV12-4; cdr3_nt: TGTGCCAGCAGTAAGGGACAGGGCGGCACTGAAGCTTTCTTT; cdr3_aa: CASSKGQGGTEAFF
d_call: .; clone_size: many; cdr3_length: 12; j_call: TRBJ1-1; v_call: TRBV9; cdr3_nt: TGTGCCAGCAGCTCCGGTAGCCGCGAAGCTTTCTTT; cdr3_aa: CASSSGSREAFF
d_call: .; clone_size: many; cdr3_length: 13; j_call: TRBJ1-1; v_call: TRBV6-2/TRBV6-3; cdr3_nt: TGTGCCAGCAGTTACCAGACGAACACTGAAGCTTTCTTT; cdr3_aa: CASSYQTNTEAFF
d_call: TRBD1; clone_size: many; cdr3_length: 14; j_call: TRBJ1-5; v_call: TRBV7-2; cdr3_nt: TGTGCCAGCAGCCCGGGACAGCTGAGGCAGCCCCAGCATTTT; cdr3_aa: CASSPGQLRQPQHF
d_call: .; clone_size: many; cdr3_length: 12; j_call: TRBJ2-5; v_call: TRBV6-2/TRBV6-3; cdr3_nt: TGTGCCAGCAGATATGACCTAGAGACCCAGTACTTC; cdr3_aa: CASRYDLETQYF
d_call: .; clone_size: many; cdr3_length: 13; j_call: TRBJ1-2; v_call: TRBV30; cdr3_nt: TGTGCCTGGAGTGTATCAGACGAATATGGCTACACCTTC; cdr3_aa: CAWSVSDEYGYTF
d_call: TRBD1; clone_size: once; cdr3_length: 14; j_call: TRBJ1-1; v_call: TRBV27; cdr3_nt: TGTGCCAGCAGTTCCAACAGGGGGGTGGCTGAAGCTTTCTTT; cdr3_aa: CASSSNRGVAEAFF
d_call: TRBD1; clone_size: .; cdr3_length: 14; j_call: TRBJ1-1; v_call: TRBV7-2; cdr3_nt: TGTGCCAGCAATACCGGGACAGGTAAAGCTGAAGCTTTCTTT; cdr3_aa: CASNTGTGKAEAFF
d_call: .; clone_size: many; cdr3_length: 18; j_call: TRBJ1-6; v_call: TRBV7-3; cdr3_nt: TGTGCCAGCAGCTTAAACCCCCGGGCGAGCTCCTATAATTCACCCCTCCACTTT; cdr3_aa: CASSLNPRASSYNSPLHF
d_call: TRBD2; clone_size: many; cdr3_length: 12; j_call: TRBJ2-7; v_call: TRBV5-1; cdr3_nt: TGCGCCAGCAGCCGGACTAGCGAGGTGCAGTACTTC; cdr3_aa: CASSRTSEVQYF
d_call: TRBD1; clone_size: many; cdr3_length: 13; j_call: TRBJ1-1; v_call: TRBV20-1; cdr3_nt: TGCAGTGTTAGAGGCGACAGGGGGCAGAAAGCTTTCTTT; cdr3_aa: CSVRGDRGQKAFF
d_call: .; clone_size: many; cdr3_length: 13; j_call: TRBJ2-7; v_call: TRBV5-6; cdr3_nt: TGTGCCAGCAGTTTATACAGGGAGGCCGAGCAGTACTTC; cdr3_aa: CASSLYREAEQYF
d_call: .; clone_size: many; cdr3_length: 13; j_call: TRBJ1-2; v_call: TRBV7-2; cdr3_nt: TGTGCCAGCAGCTTAGGGAGCGGGGGTGGCTACACCTTC; cdr3_aa: CASSLGSGGGYTF
d_call: TRBD1; clone_size: .; cdr3_length: 16; j_call: TRBJ1-1; v_call: TRBV11-1; cdr3_nt: TGTACCAGCAGCCCAGCGGGGACAGCCAAGAACACTGAAGCTTTCTTT; cdr3_aa: CTSSPAGTAKNTEAFF
d_call: .; clone_size: many; cdr3_length: 16; j_call: TRBJ2-2; v_call: TRBV19; cdr3_nt: TGTGCCAGTAGTCCCTCAAGGACTGGTGGCACCGGGGAGCTGTTTTTT; cdr3_aa: CASSPSRTGGTGELFF
d_call: .; clone_size: many; cdr3_length: 12; j_call: TRBJ1-2; v_call: TRBV28; cdr3_nt: TGTGCCATATCGGAAGCTAACTATGGCTACACCTTC; cdr3_aa: CAISEANYGYTF
d_call: TRBD2; clone_size: .; cdr3_length: 15; j_call: TRBJ2-7; v_call: TRBV28; cdr3_nt: TGTGCCAGCAGTGCGGGGGGACTCACCGTTTACGAGCAGTACTTC; cdr3_aa: CASSAGGLTVYEQYF
d_call: TRBD1; clone_size: few; cdr3_length: 13; j_call: TRBJ2-5; v_call: TRBV9; cdr3_nt: TGTGCCAGCAGCGTGACAGGGGGAGAGACCCAGTACTTC; cdr3_aa: CASSVTGGETQYF
d_call: .; clone_size: many; cdr3_length: 13; j_call: TRBJ2-7; v_call: TRBV6-2/TRBV6-3; cdr3_nt: TGTGCCAGCAGAGACAGGCTTCCCTACGAGCAGTACTTC; cdr3_aa: CASRDRLPYEQYF
d_call: .; clone_size: .; cdr3_length: 15; j_call: TRBJ1-2; v_call: TRBV7-2; cdr3_nt: TGTGCCAGCAGCCCAAAATGGGGGGACACCAATGGCTACACCTTC; cdr3_aa: CASSPKWGDTNGYTF
d_call: TRBD1; clone_size: many; cdr3_length: 15; j_call: TRBJ1-1; v_call: TRBV4-3; cdr3_nt: TGCGCCAGCAGCCTCGCCGGGACAGCAGACTCTGAAGCTTTCTTT; cdr3_aa: CASSLAGTADSEAFF
d_call: .; clone_size: .; cdr3_length: 15; j_call: TRBJ2-5; v_call: TRBV28; cdr3_nt: TGTGCCAGCAGTTTATCGGACAGCAACCAAGAGACCCAGTACTTC; cdr3_aa: CASSLSDSNQETQYF
d_call: .; clone_size: many; cdr3_length: 13; j_call: TRBJ2-7; v_call: TRBV12-3/TRBV12-4; cdr3_nt: TGTGCCAGCACTCCGGGGTCAACCTACGAGCAGTACTTC; cdr3_aa: CASTPGSTYEQYF
d_call: TRBD1; clone_size: many; cdr3_length: 14; j_call: TRBJ2-7; v_call: TRBV19; cdr3_nt: TGTGCCAGTAGTGATGACAGGGCCTACGGAGAGCAGTACTTC; cdr3_aa: CASSDDRAYGEQYF
d_call: TRBD1; clone_size: many; cdr3_length: 15; j_call: TRBJ2-2; v_call: TRBV29-1; cdr3_nt: TGCAGCGTGGTCCACGGGGGACAGGACGGCGGGGAGCTGTTTTTT; cdr3_aa: CSVVHGGQDGGELFF
d_call: .; clone_size: many; cdr3_length: 15; j_call: TRBJ1-1; v_call: TRBV18; cdr3_nt: TGTGCCAGCTCACCCATTAAGACGGCGAACACTGAAGCTTTCTTT; cdr3_aa: CASSPIKTANTEAFF
d_call: .; clone_size: many; cdr3_length: 13; j_call: TRBJ1-2; v_call: TRBV20-1; cdr3_nt: TGCAGTGCACCGAAGGGGGCTAACTATGGCTACACCTTC; cdr3_aa: CSAPKGANYGYTF
d_call: .; clone_size: .; cdr3_length: 13; j_call: TRBJ1-3; v_call: TRBV10-3; cdr3_nt: TGTGCCAGCGCTCGCCTCTCTGGAAACACCATATATTTT; cdr3_aa: CASARLSGNTIYF
d_call: .; clone_size: many; cdr3_length: 13; j_call: TRBJ1-5; v_call: TRBV9; cdr3_nt: TGTGCCAGCAGCGTAGCCCCCAATGACCCTCTGCATTTT; cdr3_aa: CASSVAPNDPLHF
d_call: .; clone_size: many; cdr3_length: 13; j_call: TRBJ1-1; v_call: TRBV20-1; cdr3_nt: TGCAGTGTACGGACCGAGATGAACACTGAAGCTTTCTTT; cdr3_aa: CSVRTEMNTEAFF
d_call: .; clone_size: many; cdr3_length: 12; j_call: TRBJ1-1; v_call: TRBV29-1; cdr3_nt: TGCAGCGTTGACAGGGGGAACACTGAAGCTTTCTTT; cdr3_aa: CSVDRGNTEAFF
d_call: .; clone_size: many; cdr3_length: 13; j_call: TRBJ1-2; v_call: TRBV9; cdr3_nt: TGTGCCAGCAGCGTAGCTATTGGACAAGGCTACACCTTC; cdr3_aa: CASSVAIGQGYTF
d_call: .; clone_size: few; cdr3_length: 15; j_call: TRBJ1-6; v_call: TRBV6-1; cdr3_nt: TGTGCCAGCAGTGGCGGAACAGGAGATAATTCACCCCTCCACTTT; cdr3_aa: CASSGGTGDNSPLHF